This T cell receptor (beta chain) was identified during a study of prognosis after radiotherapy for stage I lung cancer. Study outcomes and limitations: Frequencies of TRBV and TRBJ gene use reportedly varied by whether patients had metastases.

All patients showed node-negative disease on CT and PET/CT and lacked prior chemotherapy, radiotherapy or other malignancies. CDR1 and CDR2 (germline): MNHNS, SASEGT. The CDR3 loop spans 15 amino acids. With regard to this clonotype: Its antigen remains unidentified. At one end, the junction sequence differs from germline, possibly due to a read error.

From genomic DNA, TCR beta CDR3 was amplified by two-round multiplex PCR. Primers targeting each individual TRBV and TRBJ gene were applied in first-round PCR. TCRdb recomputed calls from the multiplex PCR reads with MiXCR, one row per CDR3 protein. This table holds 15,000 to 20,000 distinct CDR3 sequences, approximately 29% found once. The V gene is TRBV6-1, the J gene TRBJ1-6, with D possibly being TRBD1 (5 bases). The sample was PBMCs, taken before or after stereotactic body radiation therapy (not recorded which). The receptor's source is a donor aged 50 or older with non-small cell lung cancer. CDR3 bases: TGCGCCAGCGACCCTCGGGGCTCCCATAATTCACCCCTCCACTTT. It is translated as CASDPRGSHNSPLHF.